These T cell receptor beta chains were read from a single sample in a study of patients and donors after allogeneic stem cell transplantation. In TCRdb, the RT-PCR reads were re-called with MiXCR into one record per CDR3 protein. The sample holds 4,000 to 5,000 distinct CDR3 sequences; 20% to 25% are singletons and the top ten take around 15%. The specimen was blood, either unsorted or a sorted T cell fraction (not recorded which). The source is a human donor who was either an allogeneic HSCT recipient or a stem cell or donor lymphocyte infusion donor (not recorded which). It is not recorded whose cells these are; they may come from a transplant donor. Each CDR3 is given with its conserved first and last residue. A D gene is named only where the DNA matches it firmly. Not all rows give a size; the values are once, few, many and, for expanded clones, a class.

v_call: TRBV6-5
d_call: TRBD1
clone_size: medium-sized
j_call: TRBJ2-7
cdr3_nt: TGTGCCAGCAGTTCACCGGGACAGGGGACCTACGAGCAGTACTTC
cdr3_aa: CASSSPGQGTYEQYF

v_call: TRBV11-2
d_call: TRBD1
clone_size: NA
j_call: TRBJ1-1
cdr3_nt: TGTGCCAGCAGCCGTAGGGGACAGGGAAACACTGAAGCTTTCTTT
cdr3_aa: CASSRRGQGNTEAFF

v_call: TRBV5-1
d_call: NA
clone_size: medium-sized
j_call: TRBJ1-1
cdr3_nt: TGCGCCAGCAGCTTGGAGCTTGGGCGAAGCGACGCTTTCTTT
cdr3_aa: CASSLELGRSDAFF

v_call: TRBV7-3
d_call: TRBD1
clone_size: few
j_call: TRBJ2-1
cdr3_nt: TGTGCCAGCAGCTTATCGACAGGGGGCAATGAGCAGTTCTTC
cdr3_aa: CASSLSTGGNEQFF

v_call: TRBV30
d_call: TRBD1
clone_size: NA
j_call: TRBJ1-1
cdr3_nt: TGTGCCTGGGGGGACAGGGGAACTGAAGCTTTCTTT
cdr3_aa: CAWGDRGTEAFF

v_call: TRBV11-2
d_call: NA
clone_size: medium-sized
j_call: TRBJ2-3
cdr3_nt: TGTGCCAGCGAGGGAGCACTTACGCAGTATTTT
cdr3_aa: CASEGALTQYF

v_call: TRBV6-2/TRBV6-3
d_call: TRBD1
clone_size: NA
j_call: TRBJ2-1
cdr3_nt: TGTGCCAGCAGCCGGACAGGGGGCATCGACAATGAGCAGTTCTTC
cdr3_aa: CASSRTGGIDNEQFF

v_call: TRBV6-2/TRBV6-3
d_call: NA
clone_size: NA
j_call: TRBJ2-1
cdr3_nt: TGTGCCAGCAGTTTAGGAGCCTACAATGAGCAGTTCTTC
cdr3_aa: CASSLGAYNEQFF

v_call: TRBV28
d_call: TRBD2
clone_size: few
j_call: TRBJ2-5
cdr3_nt: TGTGCCAGCAGTTTTGGCGGGGGGGAACAAGAGACCCAGTACTTC
cdr3_aa: CASSFGGGEQETQYF

v_call: TRBV4-3
d_call: NA
clone_size: few
j_call: TRBJ1-1
cdr3_nt: TGCGCCAGCAGCGGGCACGAGAACACTGAAGCTTTCTTT
cdr3_aa: CASSGHENTEAFF

v_call: TRBV6-5
d_call: NA
clone_size: NA
j_call: TRBJ1-1
cdr3_nt: TGTGCCAGCAGCTACTCTGAGGCGGGATTTGCTGAAGCTTTCTTT
cdr3_aa: CASSYSEAGFAEAFF

v_call: TRBV6-5
d_call: TRBD1
clone_size: NA
j_call: TRBJ1-5
cdr3_nt: TGTGCCAGCAGGCTATCCATGACAGGGCACGTTTATAGCAATCAGCCCCAGCATTTT
cdr3_aa: CASRLSMTGHVYSNQPQHF

v_call: TRBV7-9
d_call: NA
clone_size: NA
j_call: TRBJ2-1
cdr3_nt: TGTGCCAGCAGCTCAGGACTTTACAATGAGCAGTTCTTC
cdr3_aa: CASSSGLYNEQFF

v_call: TRBV2
d_call: NA
clone_size: large
j_call: TRBJ1-1
cdr3_nt: TGTGCCAGCAGTGAACTCCCGAACACTGAAGCTTTCTTT
cdr3_aa: CASSELPNTEAFF

v_call: TRBV7-2
d_call: NA
clone_size: medium-sized
j_call: TRBJ1-1
cdr3_nt: TGTGCCAGCAGCTTATTCGGCGAGGGGTTGAACACTGAAGCTTTCTTT
cdr3_aa: CASSLFGEGLNTEAFF

v_call: TRBV5-6
d_call: NA
clone_size: NA
j_call: TRBJ2-5
cdr3_nt: TGTGCCAGCAGCTTGATTTGGGAGACCCAGTACTTC
cdr3_aa: CASSLIWETQYF

v_call: TRBV7-2
d_call: NA
clone_size: few
j_call: TRBJ2-1
cdr3_nt: TGTGCCAGCAGCCCCCGACGGTATATGGCCGAGCAGTTCTTC
cdr3_aa: CASSPRRYMAEQFF

v_call: TRBV7-2
d_call: TRBD2
clone_size: NA
j_call: TRBJ2-2
cdr3_nt: TGTGCCAGCAGCCCCGGACTAGGCCAAGGGTCCGGGGAGCTGTTTTTT
cdr3_aa: CASSPGLGQGSGELFF

v_call: TRBV27
d_call: TRBD2
clone_size: NA
j_call: TRBJ2-7
cdr3_nt: TGTGCCAGCAGAAGGACTAGCGGGACTGGTGGCGAGCAGTACTTC
cdr3_aa: CASRRTSGTGGEQYF

v_call: TRBV6-6
d_call: TRBD1
clone_size: NA
j_call: TRBJ2-3
cdr3_nt: TGTGCCAGCAGCCCGACAGGGGGCACAGATACGCAGTATTTT
cdr3_aa: CASSPTGGTDTQYF

v_call: TRBV9
d_call: NA
clone_size: few
j_call: TRBJ2-1
cdr3_nt: TGTGCCAGCAGCACCCGCGAGGATGAGCAGTTCTTC
cdr3_aa: CASSTREDEQFF

v_call: TRBV7-2
d_call: NA
clone_size: medium-sized
j_call: TRBJ1-2
cdr3_nt: TGTGCCAGCAGCCCCCGCGAGACCCGGGGCTATGGCTACACCTTC
cdr3_aa: CASSPRETRGYGYTF

v_call: TRBV11-2
d_call: NA
clone_size: NA
j_call: TRBJ2-5
cdr3_nt: TGTGCCAGCAGCTTAGAGGGGACGACCCAGTACTTC
cdr3_aa: CASSLEGTTQYF

v_call: TRBV5-3
d_call: TRBD1
clone_size: few
j_call: TRBJ1-5
cdr3_nt: TGTGCCAGAAGCCCCGACAGGGGTAATCAGCCCCAGCATTTT
cdr3_aa: CARSPDRGNQPQHF

v_call: TRBV10-2
d_call: TRBD1
clone_size: once
j_call: TRBJ2-3
cdr3_nt: TGCGCCAGCACGAACCCGGGACAGGGGGCAGATACGCAGTATTTT
cdr3_aa: CASTNPGQGADTQYF

v_call: TRBV6-1
d_call: NA
clone_size: NA
j_call: TRBJ1-2
cdr3_nt: TGTGCCAGCAGTACGGACTCCGGGACACTTAATGGCTACACCTTC
cdr3_aa: CASSTDSGTLNGYTF

v_call: TRBV11-1
d_call: NA
clone_size: few
j_call: TRBJ2-2
cdr3_nt: TGTGCCAGCAGAGGGGGACAAATCCGCACCGGGGAGCTGTTTTTT
cdr3_aa: CASRGGQIRTGELFF

v_call: TRBV3-1
d_call: NA
clone_size: few
j_call: TRBJ2-5
cdr3_nt: TGTGCCAGCAGCTTAGGTCGGGAGACCCAGTACTTC
cdr3_aa: CASSLGRETQYF

v_call: TRBV25-1
d_call: TRBD2
clone_size: medium-sized
j_call: TRBJ2-7
cdr3_nt: TGTGCCAGCAGTGCCACTAGCGGGAGCCCCGAGCAGTACTTC
cdr3_aa: CASSATSGSPEQYF

v_call: TRBV10-3
d_call: NA
clone_size: once
j_call: TRBJ1-4
cdr3_nt: TGTGCCATCGGGGCTGCCAATGAAAAACTGTTTTTT
cdr3_aa: CAIGAANEKLFF

v_call: TRBV3-1
d_call: NA
clone_size: few
j_call: TRBJ2-3
cdr3_nt: TGTGCCAGCAGCCAAGGAACAGATACGCAGTATTTT
cdr3_aa: CASSQGTDTQYF

v_call: TRBV19
d_call: TRBD1
clone_size: few
j_call: TRBJ2-1
cdr3_nt: TGTGCCACCCAGCTCGCGACAGGGGACTTCAGTGAGCAGTTCTTC
cdr3_aa: CATQLATGDFSEQFF

v_call: TRBV11-2
d_call: NA
clone_size: few
j_call: TRBJ2-3
cdr3_nt: TGTGCCAGCAGCTTGACCGTTACAGATACGCAGTATTTT
cdr3_aa: CASSLTVTDTQYF

v_call: TRBV20-1
d_call: NA
clone_size: few
j_call: TRBJ1-1
cdr3_nt: TGCAGTGCTAGAGATAATACAGGCGGGACTGAAGCTTTCTTT
cdr3_aa: CSARDNTGGTEAFF

v_call: TRBV12-2
d_call: NA
clone_size: NA
j_call: TRBJ2-1
cdr3_nt: TGTGCAAGTCGCTTCCGACTAGCGGGAGGGGATGAGCAGTTCTTC
cdr3_aa: CASRFRLAGGDEQFF

v_call: TRBV11-1
d_call: TRBD1
clone_size: NA
j_call: TRBJ2-7
cdr3_nt: TGTGCCAGCAACCTATCGACAGGGTTCTCCTACGAGCAGTACTTC
cdr3_aa: CASNLSTGFSYEQYF

v_call: TRBV11-2
d_call: TRBD1
clone_size: NA
j_call: TRBJ1-1
cdr3_nt: TGTGCCAGCAGCTTTGTGGTAGGGACAGGGCGGAACACTGAAGCTTTCTTT
cdr3_aa: CASSFVVGTGRNTEAFF

v_call: TRBV7-2
d_call: NA
clone_size: NA
j_call: TRBJ1-1
cdr3_nt: TGTGCCAGCAGCTTTAGTGCGGGGAAGAACACTGAAGCTTTCTTT
cdr3_aa: CASSFSAGKNTEAFF

v_call: TRBV30
d_call: NA
clone_size: NA
j_call: TRBJ2-1
cdr3_nt: TGTGCCTGGGGGCCGGGATGGGGGTCCAATGAGCAGTTCTTC
cdr3_aa: CAWGPGWGSNEQFF

v_call: TRBV15
d_call: NA
clone_size: NA
j_call: TRBJ1-1
cdr3_nt: TGTGCCACCAGCAGAGTGAGAATGGGTGAAGCTTTCTTT
cdr3_aa: CATSRVRMGEAFF

v_call: TRBV2
d_call: TRBD1
clone_size: NA
j_call: TRBJ2-3
cdr3_nt: TGTGCCAGCAGTGAAGCCCCACCGGGACAGGGGAAAACAGATACGCAGTATTTT
cdr3_aa: CASSEAPPGQGKTDTQYF

v_call: TRBV29-1
d_call: NA
clone_size: medium-sized
j_call: TRBJ2-7
cdr3_nt: TGCAGCGTGGGGCTAGAAAGGCGCGAGCAGTACTTC
cdr3_aa: CSVGLERREQYF

v_call: TRBV2
d_call: NA
clone_size: few
j_call: TRBJ2-5
cdr3_nt: TGTGCCAGCAGTGAACAGGGGGAGACCCAGTACTTC
cdr3_aa: CASSEQGETQYF

v_call: TRBV4-2
d_call: TRBD2
clone_size: large
j_call: TRBJ2-7
cdr3_nt: TGTGCCAGCAGCCAAGATTTAGGGACTAGCGGGAGCTACGAGCAGTACTTC
cdr3_aa: CASSQDLGTSGSYEQYF

v_call: TRBV5-1
d_call: NA
clone_size: few
j_call: TRBJ2-3
cdr3_nt: TGCGCCAGCAGCTGGGGGGGCGCAGATACGCAGTATTTT
cdr3_aa: CASSWGGADTQYF

v_call: TRBV12-3/TRBV12-4
d_call: TRBD2
clone_size: NA
j_call: TRBJ2-5
cdr3_nt: TGTGCCAGCACCACGGGGGGATTAGAGACCCAGTACTTC
cdr3_aa: CASTTGGLETQYF

v_call: TRBV7-6
d_call: NA
clone_size: few
j_call: TRBJ2-3
cdr3_nt: TGTGCCAGCAGCTCCTCGGGAGATACGCAGTATTTT
cdr3_aa: CASSSSGDTQYF

v_call: TRBV5-1
d_call: NA
clone_size: medium-sized
j_call: TRBJ2-3
cdr3_nt: TGCGCCAGCAGCTTGGACACAGATACGCAGTATTTT
cdr3_aa: CASSLDTDTQYF

v_call: TRBV29-1
d_call: TRBD1
clone_size: few
j_call: TRBJ2-3
cdr3_nt: TGCAGCGTTCAAAAACAGGGGGCATTCATAGATACGCAGTATTTT
cdr3_aa: CSVQKQGAFIDTQYF

v_call: TRBV7-2
d_call: TRBD1
clone_size: NA
j_call: TRBJ2-5
cdr3_nt: TGTGCCAGCAGCCCCGAACAGGGGGCTGGGGAGACCCAGTACTTC
cdr3_aa: CASSPEQGAGETQYF

v_call: TRBV7-2
d_call: NA
clone_size: once
j_call: TRBJ2-5
cdr3_nt: TGTGCCAGCAGCTTAAATAGGGGAGAGACCCAGTACTTC
cdr3_aa: CASSLNRGETQYF

v_call: TRBV7-2
d_call: TRBD2
clone_size: few
j_call: TRBJ2-1
cdr3_nt: TGTGCCAGCAGCTCGGGACTAGCGGGAGTGAATGAGCAGTTCTTC
cdr3_aa: CASSSGLAGVNEQFF

v_call: TRBV28
d_call: NA
clone_size: medium-sized
j_call: TRBJ2-1
cdr3_nt: TGTGCCAGCAGAGACCGACACAATGAGCAGTTCTTC
cdr3_aa: CASRDRHNEQFF

v_call: TRBV7-2
d_call: NA
clone_size: few
j_call: TRBJ2-3
cdr3_nt: TGTGCCAGCAGCTTAGGCGGCCCAGATACGCAGTATTTT
cdr3_aa: CASSLGGPDTQYF